Below are 11 T cell receptor beta chains sequenced from a single sample in a study of T cells in Graves' hyperthyroidism and ophthalmopathy. RNA transcripts yielded amplified TCR beta CDR3 regions. HTBI primers drove first-round RT-PCR of the TCR CDR3. TCRdb fed the multiplex PCR reads into MiXCR, producing one record per CDR3 protein. Among about 420,000 distinct CDR3 sequences listed, around 16% were seen once. Sequenced sample: blood. All receptors come from a woman aged 18-35 years with Graves' hyperthyroidism.

The chain joins TRBV4-2 to TRBJ1-2; D remains unclear. CDR3 size: 13 residues. Trimming stripped 4 bases from V and 4 bases from J, with 10 bases between. Germline-derived CDR1 and CDR2 are LGHNA and YNFKEQ. The CDR3 DNA is TGTGCCAGCAGCCGAGCCGACCTCTATGGCTACACCTTC. Protein product: CASSRADLYGYTF.

The gene calls are TRBV14 and TRBJ1-1; D perhaps matches TRBD1 (6 bases). The CDR3 sequence is 17 residues long. Per the germline V gene, CDR1 is SGHDN and CDR2 is FVKESK. V was shortened by 1 base and J by 4 bases, with 19 bases between the two germline ends. DNA of the CDR3: TGTGCCAGCAGCCAAGCCGGGTGGGGGGCCGAGGGCACTGAAGCTTTCTTT. Protein: CASSQAGWGAEGTEAFF.

This clonotype was seen ten or more times. V gene TRBV11-2 combines with J gene TRBJ2-1; 8 nucleotides agree with TRBD1. Germline values: CDR1 SGHAT, CDR2 FQNNGV. V dropped 4 bases and J dropped 7; count of bases not matched to a gene: 6. CDR3 size: 14 residues. CDR3 protein: CASSSTRGQNEQFF. The CDR3 coding sequence is TGTGCCAGCAGCTCTACCAGGGGGCAAAATGAGCAGTTCTTC.

This clonotype was observed at least ten times. The chain joins TRBV13 to TRBJ2-5; 9 bases line up with TRBD1. Germline values: CDR1 PRHDT, CDR2 FYEKMQ (reference sequence). The CDR3 extends over 16 amino acids. The V gene end was trimmed by 2 bases and the J gene end by 2 bases; junction bases not matched to a gene: 6. The CDR3 protein is CASSLYTGGLQETQYF. In nucleotides, the CDR3 is TGTGCCAGCAGCTTATACACAGGGGGCTTGCAAGAGACCCAGTACTTC.

J is TRBJ2-2 and V is TRBV5-1; TRBD1 matches 7 bases. Trimming took 2 bases from V and 5 from J; bases not matched to a gene: 6. This CDR3 spans 15 amino acids. Germline V gene sequence: CDR1 SGHRS, CDR2 YFSETQ. CDR3 loop: CASSLRGRETGELFF. The CDR3 DNA is TGCGCCAGCAGCTTAAGGGGGCGCGAGACCGGGGAGCTGTTTTTT.

The sample holds a few counts of this clonotype. The chain uses TRBV4-1 and TRBJ2-1, with 13 positions matching TRBD2. Looked up from germline, CDR1 is MGHRA and CDR2 is YSYEKL. V gave up 1 base and J gave up 1 base; unmatched junction bases: 10. The CDR3 has 20 residues. This chain's CDR3 is CASSQVLGLAGAKSYNEQFF. The CDR3 region has the DNA TGCGCCAGCAGCCAAGTCCTTGGACTAGCGGGGGCTAAATCCTACAATGAGCAGTTCTTC.

This clonotype was picked up many times. The chain employs TRBV28 and TRBJ2-7, with a weak D call TRBD2 (6 bases). Germline V gene data show CDR1 as MDHEN and CDR2 as SYDVKM. Between the trimmed V and J ends, which lost 3 bases and 2 bases, there was a span of 23 bases. The CDR3 length is 18 residues. Here the CDR3 reads CASSFTFREVAETYEQYF. The DNA of the CDR3 is TGTGCCAGCAGTTTCACCTTCAGGGAGGTGGCGGAGACCTACGAGCAGTACTTC.

J is TRBJ1-6 and V is TRBV6-6; the D gene is possibly TRBD1 (5 bases). CDR1 and CDR2 (germline): MNHNY, SVGAGI (reference sequence). This CDR3 comprises 16 residues. V gave up 0 bases and J gave up 10 bases, with 16 bases separating them. The CDR3 nucleotides are TGTGCCAGCAGTTACTCAGGGGAGGTTTCGCACTCACCCCTCCACTTT. It encodes CASSYSGEVSHSPLHF.

This clonotype was observed at least ten times. The chain uses TRBV6-1 and TRBJ2-7; D gene unclear. Trimming removed 2 bases from V and 4 bases from J, with 15 bases in between. CDR3 length equals 15 residues. Per the germline V gene, CDR1 is MNHNS and CDR2 is SASEGT. In DNA, the CDR3 is TGTGCCAGCAGTGAACAGCCGAGTACTAAATACGAGCAGTACTTC. Its translation is CASSEQPSTKYEQYF.

This clonotype has a count of ten or more. The chain recombines TRBV7-8 with TRBJ2-2, with a possible D match to TRBD2 (7 bases). The CDR3 is made up of 16 amino acids. The germline CDR1 and CDR2 sequences are SGHVS and FQNEAQ. V was trimmed by 5 bases and J by 5 bases, leaving 18 bases between them. The CDR3 DNA sequence: TGTGCCAGCAGCGGACGACGGGGGGCAGGGACCGGGGAGCTGTTTTTT. Encoded protein: CASSGRRGAGTGELFF.

This clonotype was seen once. The chain joins TRBV27 to TRBJ2-2; a weak D match, TRBD2 (7 bases). This CDR3 has 18 amino acids. The ends were cut back, 2 bases at V and 4 bases at J, with 20 bases in the middle. CDR1 MNHEY and CDR2 SMNVEV come from the germline V gene (reference sequence). The CDR3 DNA sequence: TGTGCCAGCAGTTTAAAGGTTACGGGGGGCATAAGCACCGGGGAGCTGTTTTTT. Translating it yields CASSLKVTGGISTGELFF.